The 21 T cell receptor beta chains listed next were all sequenced from one sample in a study of human T cells and chemical hapten exposure. Time point here: patch test 1, 2 weeks after DPC sensitization. The treatment: therapeutic diphenylcyclopropenone sensitization with weekly scalp DPC. MiXCR, applied by TCRdb to the RACE reads, yields one record per CDR3 protein. The data hold some 380,000 distinct CDR3 sequences, with roughly 5% observed a single time. The starting material was whole blood, obtained in connection with sensitization to the hapten diphenylcyclopropenone (DPC). These receptor sequences come from a woman in her fifties or sixties with alopecia areata. Some clones in this sample may be carry-over from other donors' samples.

This clonotype was seen many times. The chain has TRBV28 and TRBJ1-2; tentative D call: TRBD1 (5 bases). Trimming shortened V by 1 base and J by 5 bases, and 20 bases separated the two germline ends. CDR1 MDHEN and CDR2 SYDVKM come from the germline V gene. The CDR3 has 17 amino acids. In nucleotides, the CDR3 is TGTGCCAGCAGTTTATCGGGGGGTTCGGTGGATATATATGGCTACACCTTC. Residues: CASSLSGGSVDIYGYTF.

V and J are TRBV6-5 and TRBJ2-1, with D perhaps TRBD1 or TRBD2 (5 bases each). The CDR3 is 15 residues long. V was pared by 2 bases and J by 6 bases, with 14 bases between. CDR1 and CDR2 from the germline V gene are MNHEY and SVGAGI. The CDR3 DNA sequence: TGTGCCAGCAGTTACCACAATCAGAGGGGCAATGAGCAGTTCTTC. This encodes CASSYHNQRGNEQFF.

J is TRBJ2-5 and V is TRBV3-1, with 15 bases identical to TRBD2. V shed 2 bases and J 2 bases; nucleotides not matched to a gene: 6. The CDR3 loop spans 18 amino acids. The germline V gene has CDR1 LGHDT and CDR2 YNNKEL (reference sequence). The CDR3 loop is CASSQSGLAGGPQETQYF. CDR3 bases: TGTGCCAGCAGCCAATCGGGACTAGCGGGAGGCCCACAAGAGACCCAGTACTTC.

This clonotype was detected a few times. V is TRBV7-2 and J is TRBJ1-2, with D unclear. Germline V gene data show CDR1 as SGHTA and CDR2 as FQGNSA. The V end was cut by 4 bases, the J end by 0 bases, with 15 bases between. The CDR3 runs 16 residues. Written as DNA, the CDR3 is TGTGCCAGCAGCTCACGGAACAGAGCCACTAACTATGGCTACACCTTC. Residues: CASSSRNRATNYGYTF.

This clonotype was detected only a few times. The rearrangement uses TRBV18 and TRBJ1-3; no clear D gene. CDR3 length: 16 residues. CDR1 is KGHSH and CDR2 is LQKENI in the germline V gene. V dropped 3 bases and J dropped 0 bases, with 12 bases sitting between them. DNA of the CDR3: TGTGCCAGCTCACCCACAAACGGGGTCTCTGGAAACACCATATATTTT. This translates into CASSPTNGVSGNTIYF.

The genes are TRBV20-1 and TRBJ1-2; the match to TRBD1 covers 10 bases. Germline CDR1 and CDR2: DFQATT and SNEGSKA (reference sequence). With V trimmed by 5 bases and J by 2 bases, 8 bases remained unmatched. The CDR3 is made up of 15 amino acids. In nucleotides, the CDR3 is TGCAGTGCTCCCCATTGGGACAGGGGAAACTATGGCTACACCTTC. This sequence encodes CSAPHWDRGNYGYTF.

This clonotype came up a few times. This chain connects TRBV20-1 to TRBJ2-7; no clear D gene. The V and J ends lost 0 bases and 2 bases respectively, with 17 bases between them. The CDR3 contains 16 residues. Germline V gene lookup returns CDR1 DFQATT and CDR2 SNEGSKA (reference sequence). The CDR3 nucleotides are TGCAGTGCTAGAGATCTTAACCGCCGAGCACCCTACGAGCAGTACTTC. Protein: CSARDLNRRAPYEQYF.

This clonotype came up many times. The chain links TRBV27 to TRBJ1-5; the D is unclear. V dropped 6 bases and J dropped 0 bases, with 6 bases sitting between them. The CDR3 is 13 residues long. Germline assignment: CDR1 MNHEY and CDR2 SMNVEV (reference sequence). The DNA of the CDR3 is TGTGCCAGCAGGCCCTATAGCAATCAGCCCCAGCATTTT. It yields the protein CASRPYSNQPQHF.

This clonotype was seen more than once but under ten times. V gene TRBV7-9 combines with J gene TRBJ1-4; 9 bases map to TRBD1. CDR1 and CDR2 (germline): SEHNR, FQNEAQ (reference sequence). Trimming took 5 bases from V and 7 from J; bases not matched to a gene: 14. This CDR3 has 17 residues. CDR3 DNA sequence: TGTGCCAGCAGCCTCCCGGCGCAGGACAGGGGAGCTGAAAAACTGTTTTTT. Translating gives CASSLPAQDRGAEKLFF.

This clonotype was counted ten times or more. The V call is TRBV9, the J call TRBJ2-2, with TRBD2 matching over 8 bases. J was trimmed by 4 bases and V by 4 bases; bases with no gene match: 6. CDR1 and CDR2 (germline): SGDLS, YYNGEE. The CDR3 runs to 15 residues. In DNA, the CDR3 is TGTGCCAGCAGCTATCGGGAGGGTTTCACCGGGGAGCTGTTTTTT. Its translation is CASSYREGFTGELFF.

The V call is TRBV20-1, the J call TRBJ2-5; 10 bases line up with TRBD2. The CDR3 runs to 16 residues. V gave up 0 bases and J gave up 6 bases; unmatched junction bases: 10. Germline CDR1 reads DFQATT; CDR2 reads SNEGSKA (reference sequence). The chain's CDR3 is CSAREKASGSWKTQYF. The CDR3 DNA follows: TGCAGTGCTAGAGAGAAGGCTAGCGGGAGTTGGAAGACCCAGTACTTC.

The chain is built from TRBV24-1 and TRBJ2-1; TRBD1 matches 10 bases. This CDR3 spans 15 amino acids. J gave up 7 bases and V 4 bases, and 6 bases lay outside the gene matches. Per germline, CDR1 KGHDR and CDR2 SFDVKD. The CDR3 nucleotides are TGTGCCACCAGTGAGAGACAGGGGGCGGGGAATGAGCAGTTCTTC. Translated: CATSERQGAGNEQFF.

In this sample, this clonotype turned up many times. V gene TRBV7-2 combines with J gene TRBJ2-1, with 7 positions matching TRBD2. J was trimmed by 1 base and V by 5 bases; bases with no gene match: 5. Germline V CDR1 and CDR2: SGHTA, FQGNSA. This CDR3 is 15 amino acids long. CDR3 sequence (DNA): TGTGCCAGCAGCCTATCTAGCGGATCCTACAATGAGCAGTTCTTC. It codes for CASSLSSGSYNEQFF.

This clonotype was counted at least ten times. The CDR3 sequence: CASSGRTGTGELFF. The CDR3 nucleotides read TGTGCCAGCAGTGGTCGAACAGGCACCGGGGAGCTGTTTTTT. The chain couples TRBV6-5 to TRBJ2-2; D perhaps matches TRBD1 (5 bases). V lost 5 bases and J 4 bases, leaving 11 bases between the germline ends. The CDR3 covers 14 residues. Per germline, CDR1 MNHEY and CDR2 SVGAGI.

At least ten counts were recorded for this clonotype. The chain has TRBV9 and TRBJ2-5; no firm D call. This CDR3 is 14 amino acids long. Trimming took off 4 bases at V and 5 bases at J, with 15 bases between the two ends. Germline CDR1 SGDLS, CDR2 YYNGEE. This CDR3 reads CASSSGSAAETQYF. For the CDR3, the DNA is TGTGCCAGCAGCTCCGGGTCCGCGGCCGAGACCCAGTACTTC.

The rearrangement joins TRBV18 to TRBJ1-5; 10 bases line up with TRBD1. Unmatched junction bases numbered 7, after V lost 4 bases and J lost 4 bases. The CDR3 length is 16 residues. Germline CDR1 and CDR2: KGHSH and LQKENI. The CDR3 loop reads CASSLQDRGINQPQHF. The CDR3 DNA follows: TGTGCCAGCTCACTACAGGACAGGGGGATTAATCAGCCCCAGCATTTT.

This clonotype was detected only a few times. The chain is built from TRBV28 and TRBJ2-7; the D is unclear. V dropped 3 bases and J dropped 7 bases, with 13 bases sitting between them. Germline-derived CDR1 and CDR2 are MDHEN and SYDVKM. The CDR3 contains 13 residues. The CDR3 protein is CASSLPPSEEQYF. The CDR3 DNA follows: TGTGCCAGCAGTTTGCCCCCATCAGAAGAGCAGTACTTC.

This clonotype was seen at least ten times. The chain combines TRBV29-1 with TRBJ1-5; 7 positions agree with TRBD1. Germline lookup yields CDR1 SQVTM and CDR2 ANQGSEA. Unmatched junction bases numbered 9, after V lost 6 bases and J lost 7 bases. The CDR3 spans 13 residues. CDR3 nucleotides: TGCAGCGTGGGGGACAGTCTTGGCCAGCCCCAGCATTTT. The encoded protein is CSVGDSLGQPQHF.

The chain carries TRBV7-8 and TRBJ2-6; D is unclear. The CDR3 is 14 amino acids. V was trimmed by 7 bases and J by 7 bases, leaving 14 bases between them. Germline V gene data show CDR1 as SGHVS and CDR2 as FQNEAQ. The CDR3 bases are TGTGCCAGCACCCCGCGCGTCGGTGCCAACGTCCTGACTTTC. Its translation is CASTPRVGANVLTF.

This clonotype was counted ten times or more. The chain recombines TRBV4-1 with TRBJ2-7, with 7 bases fitting TRBD1. Per the germline V gene, CDR1 is MGHRA and CDR2 is YSYEKL. This CDR3 region has 15 residues. After removal of 1 base from V and 1 base from J, the junction contained 4 bases not matched to a gene. The CDR3 protein is CASSQGGGLSYEQYF. The CDR3 region has the DNA TGCGCCAGCAGCCAAGGAGGGGGCCTTTCCTACGAGCAGTACTTC.

This clonotype occurred a few times. The rearrangement uses TRBV20-1 and TRBJ1-1; 7 bases align to TRBD1. Germline trimming cut 0 bases from V and 4 bases from J; bases unmatched to any gene: 8. The V gene's germline CDR1 is DFQATT and CDR2 SNEGSKA (reference sequence). CDR3 length: 15 amino acids. This chain's CDR3 is CSARDPVRGSTEAFF. Here the CDR3 DNA reads TGCAGTGCTAGAGATCCGGTCAGGGGGAGCACTGAAGCTTTCTTT.